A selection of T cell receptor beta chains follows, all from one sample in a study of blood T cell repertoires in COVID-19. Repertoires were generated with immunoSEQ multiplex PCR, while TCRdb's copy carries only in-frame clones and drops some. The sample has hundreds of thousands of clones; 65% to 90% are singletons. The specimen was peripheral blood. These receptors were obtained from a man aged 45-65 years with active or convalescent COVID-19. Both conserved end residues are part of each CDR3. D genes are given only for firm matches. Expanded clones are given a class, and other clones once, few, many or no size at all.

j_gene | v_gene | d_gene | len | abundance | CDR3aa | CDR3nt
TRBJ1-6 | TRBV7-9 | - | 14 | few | CASSLYTDNSPLHF | TGTGCCAGCAGCTTATATACGGATAATTCACCCCTCCACTTT
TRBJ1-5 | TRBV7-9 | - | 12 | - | CASSLAENPQHF | TGTGCCAGCAGCTTAGCGGAGAATCCCCAGCATTTT
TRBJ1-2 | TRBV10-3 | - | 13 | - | CAISETANYGYTF | TGTGCCATCAGTGAAACAGCTAACTATGGCTACACCTTC
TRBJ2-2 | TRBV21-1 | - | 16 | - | CASSRDRKTNTGELFF | TGTGCCAGCAGCAGGGACAGGAAAACGAACACCGGGGAGCTGTTTTTT
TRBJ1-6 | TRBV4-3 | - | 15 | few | CASSQARANNSPLHF | TGCGCCAGCAGCCAAGCGAGGGCTAATAATTCACCCCTCCACTTT
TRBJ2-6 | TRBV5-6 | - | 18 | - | CASSLLGRTGSGANVLTF | TGTGCCAGCAGCTTACTAGGGCGCACTGGGTCTGGGGCCAACGTCCTGACTTTC
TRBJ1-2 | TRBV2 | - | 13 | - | CASSEGGNYGYTF | TGTGCCAGCAGTGAAGGAGGTAACTATGGCTACACCTTC
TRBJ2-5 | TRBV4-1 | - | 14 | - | CASSQEVQAGTQYF | TGCGCCAGCAGCCAAGAGGTACAAGCGGGGACCCAGTACTTC
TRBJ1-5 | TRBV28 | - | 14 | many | CASSPPARGRPQHF | TGTGCCAGCAGTCCCCCCGCCCGGGGTCGCCCCCAGCATTTT
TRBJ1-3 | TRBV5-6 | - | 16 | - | CASTSRRQASGNTIYF | TGTGCCAGCACCTCTAGGCGACAGGCCTCTGGAAACACCATATATTTT
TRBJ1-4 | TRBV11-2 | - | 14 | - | CASSPGRRGEKLFF | TGTGCCAGCAGCCCAGGACGGCGGGGGGAAAAACTGTTTTTT
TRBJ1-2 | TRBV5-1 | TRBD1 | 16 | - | CASSLGYGQGGSGYTF | TGCGCCAGCAGCTTGGGTTACGGACAGGGAGGGTCTGGCTACACCTTC
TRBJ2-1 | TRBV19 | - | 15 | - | CASSIGLQGRNEQFF | TGTGCCAGTAGTATAGGGCTGCAGGGTAGAAATGAGCAGTTCTTC
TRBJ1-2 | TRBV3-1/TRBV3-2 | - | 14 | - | CASSRTERFYGYTF | TGTGCCAGCAGCCGGACAGAGAGATTCTATGGCTACACCTTC
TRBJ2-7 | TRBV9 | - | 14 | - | CASSVDNSWYEQYF | TGTGCCAGCAGCGTAGATAATAGCTGGTACGAGCAGTACTTC
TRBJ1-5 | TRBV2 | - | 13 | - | CASSVSSFQPQHF | TGTGCCAGCAGCGTGTCGAGCTTTCAGCCCCAGCATTTT
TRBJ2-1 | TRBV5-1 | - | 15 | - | CASSLKSSGGGEQFF | TGCGCCAGCAGCTTGAAAAGCTCGGGGGGCGGGGAGCAGTTCTTC
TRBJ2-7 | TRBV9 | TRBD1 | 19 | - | CASSVVPGQGLVGAYEQYF | TGTGCCAGCAGCGTAGTTCCGGGACAGGGATTAGTAGGAGCCTACGAGCAGTACTTC
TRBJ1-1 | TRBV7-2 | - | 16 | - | CASSRGANGVNTEAFF | TGTGCCAGCAGCCGGGGGGCGAACGGAGTGAACACTGAAGCTTTCTTT
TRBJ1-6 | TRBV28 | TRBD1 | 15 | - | CASSLFGTVGSPLHF | TGTGCCAGCAGTTTATTCGGGACAGTGGGTTCACCCCTCCACTTT
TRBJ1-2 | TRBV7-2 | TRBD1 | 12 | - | CASRYDRGGYTF | TGTGCCAGCAGATATGACAGGGGTGGCTACACCTTC
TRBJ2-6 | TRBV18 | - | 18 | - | CASSPKVAGSSGANVLTF | TGTGCCAGCTCCCCAAAGGTGGCAGGGTCTTCTGGGGCCAACGTCCTGACTTTC
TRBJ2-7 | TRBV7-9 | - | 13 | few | CASSLNTGSEQYF | TGTGCCAGCAGCCTAAACACAGGTTCCGAGCAGTACTTC
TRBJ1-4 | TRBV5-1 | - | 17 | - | CASSLRGGEITNEKLFF | TGCGCCAGCAGCTTGCGGGGAGGGGAGATAACTAATGAAAAACTGTTTTTT
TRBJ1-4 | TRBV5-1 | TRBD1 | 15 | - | CASSAAGTGGEKLFF | TGCGCCAGCAGCGCAGCCGGGACAGGGGGAGAAAAACTGTTTTTT
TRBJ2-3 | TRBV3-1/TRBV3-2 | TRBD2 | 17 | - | CASSQGLAGGGRDTQYF | TGTGCCAGCAGCCAGGGACTAGCGGGAGGCGGTCGGGATACGCAGTATTTT
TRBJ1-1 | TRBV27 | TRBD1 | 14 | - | CASRNLQGGTEAFF | TGTGCCAGCAGAAACCTACAGGGGGGCACTGAAGCTTTCTTT
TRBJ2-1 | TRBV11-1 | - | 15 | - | CASSLRGGAYNEQFF | TGTGCCAGCAGCTTAAGAGGGGGGGCCTACAATGAGCAGTTCTTC
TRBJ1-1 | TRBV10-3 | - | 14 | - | CAISESPPGTEAFF | TGTGCCATCAGTGAGTCGCCGCCGGGGACTGAAGCTTTCTTT
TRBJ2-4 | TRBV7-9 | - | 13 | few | CASSPDWGNIQYF | TGTGCCAGCAGCCCCGACTGGGGCAACATTCAGTACTTC
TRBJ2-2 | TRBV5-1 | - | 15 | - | CASSLGQVNTGELFF | TGCGCCAGCAGCTTGGGACAGGTGAACACCGGGGAGCTGTTTTTT
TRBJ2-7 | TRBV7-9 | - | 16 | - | CASSPRQTPPSYEQYF | TGTGCCAGCAGCCCCCGGCAGACACCTCCCTCCTACGAGCAGTACTTC
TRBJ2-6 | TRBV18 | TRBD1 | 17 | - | CASSPWTGEAGANVLTF | TGTGCCAGCTCACCGTGGACAGGCGAAGCTGGGGCCAACGTCCTGACTTTC
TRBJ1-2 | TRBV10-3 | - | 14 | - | CAISETNTPWGYTF | TGTGCCATCAGTGAGACGAACACCCCGTGGGGCTACACCTTC
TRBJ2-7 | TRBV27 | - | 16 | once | CASSLSHQGPTYEQYF | TGTGCCAGCAGTTTATCGCACCAGGGCCCTACCTACGAGCAGTACTTC
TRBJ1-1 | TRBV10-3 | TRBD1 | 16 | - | CAISESPDRVGTEAFF | TGTGCCATCAGTGAGTCCCCGGACAGGGTGGGCACTGAAGCTTTCTTT
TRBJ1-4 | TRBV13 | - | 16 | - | CASSLGASPTNEKLFF | TGTGCCAGCAGCCTGGGGGCTTCACCAACTAATGAAAAACTGTTTTTT
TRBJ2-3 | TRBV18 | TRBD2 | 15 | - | CASSSSGSRTDTQYF | TGTGCCAGCTCATCCAGCGGGAGTCGCACAGATACGCAGTATTTT
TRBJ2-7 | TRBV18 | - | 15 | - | CASSPPDARTYEQYF | TGTGCCAGCTCACCACCGGATGCTAGAACCTACGAGCAGTACTTC
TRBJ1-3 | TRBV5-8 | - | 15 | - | CASSYPGTSGNTIYF | TGTGCCAGCAGCTACCCAGGGACATCCGGAAACACCATATATTTT
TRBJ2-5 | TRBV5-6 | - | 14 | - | CASSPPVGAETQYF | TGTGCCAGCAGCCCTCCCGTGGGAGCGGAGACCCAGTACTTC
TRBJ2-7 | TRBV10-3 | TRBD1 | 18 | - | CAISESPPSRTGTYEQYF | TGTGCCATCAGTGAGTCACCCCCCTCCCGGACAGGGACCTACGAGCAGTACTTC
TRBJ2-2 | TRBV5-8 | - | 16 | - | CASVRRGTGSTGELFF | TGTGCCAGCGTGAGACGGGGGACTGGGTCCACCGGGGAGCTGTTTTTT
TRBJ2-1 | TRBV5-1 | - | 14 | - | CASSLVRGYNEQFF | TGCGCCAGCAGCTTGGTTCGGGGATACAATGAGCAGTTCTTC
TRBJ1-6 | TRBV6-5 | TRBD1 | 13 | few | CASSRDRKSPLHF | TGTGCCAGCAGCAGGGACAGAAAATCACCCCTCCACTTT
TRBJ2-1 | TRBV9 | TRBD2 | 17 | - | CASSARGTSGFYNEQFF | TGTGCCAGCAGCGCCCGCGGGACTAGCGGTTTCTACAATGAGCAGTTCTTC
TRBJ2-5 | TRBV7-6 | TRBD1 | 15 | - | CASSPTPDRGETQYF | TGTGCCAGCAGTCCCACCCCCGACAGGGGGGAGACCCAGTACTTC
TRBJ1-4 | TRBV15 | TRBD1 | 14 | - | CATGTGPTNEKLFF | TGTGCCACCGGGACAGGCCCAACTAATGAAAAACTGTTTTTT
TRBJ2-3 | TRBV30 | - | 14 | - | CAWSVAGYTDTQYF | TGTGCCTGGAGTGTGGCGGGATACACAGATACGCAGTATTTT
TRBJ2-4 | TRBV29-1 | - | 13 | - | CSVERGKRNIQYF | TGCAGCGTTGAAAGAGGCAAGAGGAACATTCAGTACTTC